This T cell receptor beta chain derives from a study of blood T cells in healthy people across ages. Primed by a sample-barcoded 5' primer and a J-beta primer mix, a second PCR proceeded for about 6 to 12 cycles. Each CDR3 protein gets one entry after TCRdb re-called the 5' RACE reads with MiXCR. The sample lists about 1.4 million distinct CDR3 sequences; approximately 60% were seen once. V was pared by 7 bases and J by 1 base, with 10 bases between. The germline gives CDR1 MGHDK, CDR2 SYGVNS. The CDR3 runs 13 residues. The sequenced sample was blood. The J gene is TRBJ2-5, the V gene TRBV25-1, with D perhaps matching TRBD1 (6 bases). This TCR derives from a man aged 18 to 29 in good health. The CDR3 nucleotides read TGTGCCAGCACACAGGGCCCCCAAGAGACCCAGTACTTC. Its translation: CASTQGPQETQYF.